This T cell receptor (beta chain) was recorded in a study of blood T cell repertoires in COVID-19 (dated by TCRdb to the early 2020s). Regarding the complete study: The collaborator samples originated in the United States, Italy and Spain and spanned the acute and convalescent phases of COVID-19. Where HLA class I and class II types were available, the types were taken from metadata supplied by the sample provider, not from assay-based typing. The repertoires were released in a freely available public database meant as a resource for research on the immune response to SARS-CoV-2. Deeply sampled blood TCRbeta repertoires from subjects exposed to, actively infected with, or recovered from COVID-19 were included in the dataset. The material from the prospective study consisted of cDNA or gDNA derived from T cells, B-cell-depleted T cells, or PBMCs. Samples came from the ongoing ImmuneRACE study (first 160 participants) plus 1,254 subjects from 6 global collaborators. A de-identified subject ID, COVID-19 status, age in years and sex were almost always included in the sample metadata.

Collaborating institutions collected whole blood in K2EDTA tubes following their own protocols. For TCRbeta analysis, collaborators shipped samples as frozen whole blood, isolated PBMCs, or DNA extracted from either of those sample types. Overall results and qualifications from the work: The quantity of clinical and demographic metadata differed by source and by participant and was supplied without curation.

The CDR3 goes from the cysteine to the phenylalanine over 16 residues. Only CDR3 DNA remains: 48 bases, in frame from the first base. V drops 0 bases and J drops 0 bases, leaving 9 bases in between. From the germline V gene (reference sequence), CDR1 is MNHEY and CDR2 is SMNVEV. TCRbeta CDR3 regions were amplified from genomic DNA using the immunoSEQ Assay, a bias-controlled multiplex PCR. The source study handled its data this way. The number of nucleated cells in each sample was estimated by amplification of reference gene primers within the assay. To quantify the absolute abundance of each unique TCRbeta CDR3 rearrangement, sequence reads were collapsed and filtered. Productive Simpson clonality was computed per sample as the square root of Simpson's diversity index over productive rearrangements. TCRdb retrieved this table from immuneACCESS and kept in-frame rearrangements only. Not all clones are present; in checked studies, unresolved V genes account for under half, and no reason is known for the remainder. Clone size and V and J calls were adopted from that table, with D and trimming inferred from the DNA. For this sample the table gives some 100,000 clones, of which over 75% were detected only once. The ten biggest clones cover about 13% of the sample.

In the case of this clone: The antigen it recognizes is unknown. No much larger clonotype is one base removed from it; base qualities were not supplied.

This clonotype was sampled from a human donor in a cohort sampled during active COVID-19. Sequencing was performed on peripheral blood. The chain is assembled from TRBV27 and TRBJ1-3; the D gene cannot be resolved reliably. Here is the DNA: TGTGCCAGCAGTTTATCGGGGAGTAGCTCTGGAAACACCATATATTTT. Its protein is CASSLSGSSSGNTIYF.